A single sample gave rise to the 12 T cell receptor beta chains below, sequenced in a study of blood T cell repertoires in COVID-19. Libraries were prepared by immunoSEQ multiplex PCR; TCRdb keeps only in-frame clonotypes and omits some of them. The profile covers under 200,000 clones, with 70% to 90% appearing a single time and around a fifth taken by the ten largest. The sample was peripheral blood. The receptor set was obtained from a man aged 55 to 70 with active or convalescent COVID-19.

The chain uses TRBV5-4 and TRBJ2-2; 11 nucleotides align to TRBD2. With V trimmed by 0 bases and J by 7 bases, 8 bases remained unmatched. The germline V gene encodes CDR1 SGHNT and CDR2 YYREEE (reference sequence). There are 17 residues in the CDR3. This CDR3 is CASSLGSLAGGLGELFF. DNA for the CDR3: TGTGCCAGCAGCTTGGGGTCGCTAGCGGGGGGCCTCGGGGAGCTGTTTTTT.

The V gene is TRBV2, the J gene TRBJ1-5; 8 nucleotides align to TRBD1. The CDR3 is made up of 16 amino acids. V lost 7 bases and J lost 5; bases outside the gene matches: 13. Germline V lookup: CDR1 SNHLY, CDR2 FYNNEI. The CDR3 nucleotides are TGTGCCAGCACGGGCCCCAGGGACAGGCGATATCAGCCCCAGCATTTT. Encoded protein: CASTGPRDRRYQPQHF.

The genes are TRBV12-3 or TRBV12-4 and TRBJ1-2; no definite D call. Trimming stripped 6 bases from V and 5 bases from J, with 10 bases between. The CDR3 is made up of 12 amino acids. CDR3: CASRLAWYGYTF. Written as DNA, the CDR3 is TGTGCCAGCAGACTAGCTTGGTATGGCTACACCTTC.

The chain combines TRBV29-1 with TRBJ2-7; TRBD2 matches at 7 bases. The CDR3 length is 11 residues. Germline V gives CDR1 SQVTM, CDR2 ANQGSEA. The CDR3 protein is CGGRDDLKQYF. Here the CDR3 DNA reads TGCGGAGGGAGGGATGACTTGAAGCAGTACTTC.

The V and J genes are TRBV11-2 and TRBJ2-3, with D unresolved. Germline CDR1 reads SGHAT; CDR2 reads FQNNGV. The CDR3 length is 14 residues. V was pared by 4 bases and J by 2 bases, with 10 bases between. CDR3 amino acids: CASSSSGFTDTQYF. In nucleotides, the CDR3 is TGTGCCAGCAGCTCCTCAGGCTTCACAGATACGCAGTATTTT. The entire variable domain, with the rest obtained from reference TRBV11-2 and TRBJ2-3, is as follows: EAGVAQSPRYKIIEKRQSVAFWCNPISGHATLYWYQQILGQGPKLLIQFQNNGVVDDSQLPKDRFSAERLKGVDSTLKIQPAKLEDSAVYLCASSSSGFTDTQYFGPGTRLTVL.

The gene calls are TRBV6-5 and TRBJ1-2; D unclear. Germline V gene lookup returns CDR1 MNHEY and CDR2 SVGAGI. This CDR3 is built from 11 residues. V was cut by 6 bases and J by 8 bases, with 10 bases left in between. The CDR3, as DNA: TGTGCCAGCAGACGCGGTGGCGGCTACACCTTC. This translates into CASRRGGGYTF.

This chain joins TRBV7-9 and TRBJ1-1, with D uncertain. CDR1 is SEHNR and CDR2 is FQNEAQ in the germline V gene (reference sequence). This CDR3 comprises 11 residues. The V and J ends lost 2 bases and 8 bases respectively, with 6 bases between them. The CDR3 DNA reads as TGTGCCAGCAGCTTAACCACAGAAGCTTTCTTT. Translation gives CASSLTTEAFF.

This clone was counted a single time. The V gene is TRBV4-1, the J gene TRBJ1-2; unclear D gene. The germline V gene encodes CDR1 MGHRA and CDR2 YSYEKL. The length of the CDR3 is 15 residues. Trimming pared 0 bases from V and 3 bases from J, leaving 11 bases between. Here the CDR3 reads CASSQDRITDYGYTF. In DNA form, the CDR3 reads TGCGCCAGCAGCCAAGATCGGATAACAGACTATGGCTACACCTTC.

This chain joins TRBV5-4 and TRBJ2-1; 8 positions agree with TRBD2. There are 15 residues in the CDR3. CDR1 and CDR2 (germline): SGHNT, YYREEE (reference sequence). Unmatched junction bases numbered 3, after V lost 4 bases and J lost 0 bases. CDR3 DNA: TGTGCCAGCAGCCAAACTAGCGGCTCCTACAATGAGCAGTTCTTC. Amino acid sequence: CASSQTSGSYNEQFF.

V is TRBV30 and J is TRBJ2-5; weak D call: TRBD1 (6 bases). The CDR3 runs 13 residues. Trimming took off 4 bases at V and 4 bases at J, with 13 bases between the two ends. Germline V lookup: CDR1 GTSNPN, CDR2 SVGIG (reference sequence). DNA for the CDR3: TGTGCCTGGACAGGGGTGGGTGGAGAGACCCAGTACTTC. Amino acid sequence: CAWTGVGGETQYF.

To note about this clone: This sample includes further DNA sequences coding for the same CDR3. The chain is built from TRBV9 and TRBJ2-3; the D is unclear. The CDR3 runs to 14 residues. Per germline, CDR1 SGDLS and CDR2 YYNGEE. The V end lost 0 bases, the J end lost 0 bases, and 5 bases lay between the germline ends. The CDR3 is CASSVAPSTDTQYF. The CDR3 region has the DNA TGTGCCAGCAGCGTAGCTCCCAGCACAGATACGCAGTATTTT.

The V gene is TRBV9, the J gene TRBJ1-2, with D perhaps TRBD1 (6 bases). Looked up from germline, CDR1 is SGDLS and CDR2 is YYNGEE. V was trimmed by 0 bases and J by 4 bases, leaving 13 bases between them. The length of the CDR3 is 15 residues. The CDR3 coding sequence is TGTGCCAGCAGCGTAGGGGCAGGGGATGGCTATGGCTACACCTTC. Translating gives CASSVGAGDGYGYTF.